This note documents a single T cell receptor beta chain sequence. The data belong to a study of T-cell reconstitution after alpha-beta-depleted transplantation in children. The TCRbeta library was prepared with unique molecular identifiers. From the PCR reads, TCRdb called clonotypes with MiXCR, one entry per CDR3 protein. This table has roughly 610,000 distinct CDR3 sequences, over 9.5% appearing once. Trimming shortened V by 4 bases and J by 7 bases, and 14 bases separated the two germline ends. The germline V gene encodes CDR1 SGDLS and CDR2 YYNGEE. This CDR3 spans 14 amino acids. This TCR came from a human donor who donated a stem cell graft to a child with acute myeloid leukemia. The chain employs TRBV9 and TRBJ2-2; D gene uncertain. The sequencing here drew on PBMCs from the stem cell graft donor, taken from the stem cell graft. Here the CDR3 DNA reads TGTGCCAGCAGCCCCCTGACGAACGGCGGGGAGCTGTTTTTT. Translated: CASSPLTNGGELFF.